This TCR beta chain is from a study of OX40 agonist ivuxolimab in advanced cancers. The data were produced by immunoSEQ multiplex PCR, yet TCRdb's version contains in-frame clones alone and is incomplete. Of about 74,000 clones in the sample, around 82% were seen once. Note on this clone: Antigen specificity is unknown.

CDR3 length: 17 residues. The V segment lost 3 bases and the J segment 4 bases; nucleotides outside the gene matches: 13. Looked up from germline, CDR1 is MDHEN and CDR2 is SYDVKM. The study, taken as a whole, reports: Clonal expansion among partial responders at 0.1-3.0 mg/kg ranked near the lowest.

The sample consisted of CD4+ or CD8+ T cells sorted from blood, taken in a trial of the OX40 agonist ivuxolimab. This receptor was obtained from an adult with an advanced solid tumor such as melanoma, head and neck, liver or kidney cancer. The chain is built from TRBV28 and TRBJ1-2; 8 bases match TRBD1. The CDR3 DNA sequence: TGTGCCAGCAGTTTGAGCCTGGGGCAGGGGGCTTCCTATGGCTACACCTTC. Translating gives CASSLSLGQGASYGYTF.